Listed below are T cell receptor beta chains from one sample, sequenced in a study of T cells in Graves' hyperthyroidism and ophthalmopathy. In TCRdb, the multiplex PCR reads were re-called with MiXCR into one record per CDR3 protein. The table shows approximately 560,000 distinct CDR3 sequences, with roughly 14% occurring only once. Sequenced sample: blood. Source of these receptors: a woman between 25 and 40 years old with Graves' hyperthyroidism. Both conserved end residues are part of each CDR3. Each record gives: CDR3 protein, CDR3 DNA, clone size, V gene, J gene, D gene. A D gene is named only where the DNA matches it firmly. Clone size is not always given. Where it is, it says once, few, many or a class for expanded clones.

CASSLDPSGITDTQYF	TGTGCCAGCAGCCTCGATCCTAGCGGGATCACAGATACGCAGTATTTT	-	TRBV7-9	TRBJ2-3	TRBD2
CASSYSKARSGYGYTF	TGTGCCAGCAGTTACTCGAAGGCTCGTAGCGGGTATGGCTACACCTTC	few	TRBV6-5	TRBJ1-2	-
CASIGLGGSNHNYGYTF	TGTGCCAGCATTGGACTTGGGGGATCGAACCACAACTATGGCTACACCTTC	-	TRBV6-1	TRBJ1-2	-
CASSLGLAGVNEQYF	TGCGCCAGCAGCTTGGGGCTAGCGGGGGTCAACGAGCAGTACTTC	many	TRBV5-1	TRBJ2-7	TRBD2
CASSLNRRDKSVYEQYF	TGTGCCAGCAGCCTGAATCGTAGGGACAAATCCGTCTACGAGCAGTACTTC	-	TRBV14	TRBJ2-7	-
CSARVPGPNTDTQYF	TGCAGTGCTAGAGTCCCCGGGCCAAACACAGATACGCAGTATTTT	few	TRBV20-1	TRBJ2-3	-
CASSYSLETGLGNEQFF	TGTGCCAGCAGCTACAGCCTCGAGACGGGCCTCGGGAATGAGCAGTTCTTC	-	TRBV7-9	TRBJ2-1	-
CSGQGARGYTF	TGCAGTGGACAGGGGGCACGGGGCTACACCTTC	many	TRBV20-1	TRBJ1-2	TRBD1
CASSRTSYASYEQYF	TGTGCCAGCAGCCGGACTAGCTATGCCTCCTACGAGCAGTACTTC	few	TRBV5-4	TRBJ2-7	TRBD2
CASSLRLAGGPETQYF	TGTGCCAGCAGTTTAAGACTAGCGGGAGGCCCAGAGACCCAGTACTTC	-	TRBV28	TRBJ2-5	TRBD2
CASRPTEWDHSLNEKLFF	TGTGCCAGCAGGCCTACTGAATGGGACCACTCCTTAAATGAAAAACTGTTTTTT	many	TRBV2	TRBJ1-4	-
CASSEGAPYEQYF	TGTGCCAGCAGTGAGGGGGCCCCCTACGAGCAGTACTTC	few	TRBV25-1	TRBJ2-7	-
CASSKQGYEQYF	TGTGCCAGCAGCAAGCAGGGCTACGAGCAGTACTTC	many	TRBV11-2	TRBJ2-7	-
CATWTSVGNEQFF	TGTGCCACCTGGACTAGCGTGGGCAATGAGCAGTTCTTC	-	TRBV27	TRBJ2-1	TRBD2
CASSPPRALGTEAFF	TGTGCCAGCTCACCTCCCAGGGCCTTAGGCACTGAAGCTTTCTTT	-	TRBV18	TRBJ1-1	-
CASSRRGTEAFF	TGTGCCAGTAGTCGCAGGGGAACTGAAGCTTTCTTT	few	TRBV19	TRBJ1-1	-
CASSEAGGSQPQHF	TGTGCCAGCAGTGAAGCAGGGGGTTCCCAGCCCCAGCATTTT	many	TRBV6-1	TRBJ1-5	-
CASTRGLVGTIYF	TGTGCCAGCACTAGGGGCCTAGTGGGGACCATATATTTT	-	TRBV6-1	TRBJ1-3	-
CASSPDRESYNEQFF	TGTGCCAGCAGCCCGGACAGGGAGTCCTACAATGAGCAGTTCTTC	many	TRBV3-1	TRBJ2-1	TRBD1
CASSQFQAGPTEAFF	TGTGCCAGTAGTCAGTTCCAGGCAGGCCCCACTGAAGCTTTCTTT	-	TRBV19	TRBJ1-1	-
CASSFLGDRGLRGNQPQHF	TGTGCCAGCAGTTTTCTAGGGGACAGGGGATTGAGGGGCAATCAGCCCCAGCATTTT	many	TRBV27	TRBJ1-5	TRBD1
CASSFGVGNTEAFF	TGTGCCAGCAGTTTCGGGGTAGGGAACACTGAAGCTTTCTTT	many	TRBV27	TRBJ1-1	-